These 30 T cell receptor beta chains were all obtained from the same sample, sequenced in a study of CD8 T cells in Susac syndrome. An input of 0.5 to 1 ug of RNA was subjected to reverse transcription using random hexamers. MiXCR, applied by TCRdb to the immunoSEQ multiplex PCR reads, yields one record per CDR3 protein. Of fewer than 200,000 distinct CDR3 sequences detected, over 85% appear once; the ten largest clones hold 0.095% to 0.12%. The specimen was CD4+ T cells from PBMCs. The receptors were gathered from a human donor in good health.

This rearrangement joins TRBV7-2 to TRBJ1-2; D unclear. Trimming shortened V by 1 base and J by 7 bases, and 16 bases separated the two germline ends. Germline V gene data show CDR1 as SGHTA and CDR2 as FQGNSA. CDR3 length: 15 amino acids. The CDR3 nucleotides read TGTGCCAGCAGCTTAGATGGTCGGCACGCAGGTGGCTACACCTTC. It yields the protein CASSLDGRHAGGYTF.

V and J are TRBV20-1 and TRBJ1-3; perhaps TRBD1 as D (6 bases). Trimming removed 6 bases at V and 9 bases at J, with 18 bases between. This CDR3 comprises 13 residues. CDR1 DFQATT and CDR2 SNEGSKA come from the germline V gene (reference sequence). The CDR3 sequence: CSARQVSGGTIYF. The CDR3 DNA follows: TGCAGTGCCCGACAGGTCTCAGGCGGCACCATATATTTT.

The CDR3 region is CASSFLAGATYEQYF. In DNA, the CDR3 is TGTGCCAGCAGTTTCCTAGCGGGGGCCACCTACGAGCAGTACTTC. The chain has TRBV28 and TRBJ2-7, with 10 bases fitting TRBD2. Germline V CDR1 and CDR2: MDHEN, SYDVKM. Trimming took 3 bases from V and 2 from J; bases not matched to a gene: 4. The CDR3 covers 15 residues.

The chain recombines TRBV2 with TRBJ2-7; D is possibly TRBD1 or TRBD2 (5 bases each). This CDR3 region has 16 residues. Germline V gene data show CDR1 as SNHLY and CDR2 as FYNNEI. V shed 0 bases and J shed 1 base, with 13 bases lying between them. In nucleotides, the CDR3 is TGTGCCAGCAGTGAAGCAACTAGGACAAGTTCCTACGAGCAGTACTTC. Protein product: CASSEATRTSSYEQYF.

This clonotype occurred once. The J gene is TRBJ2-2, the V gene TRBV27; D perhaps matches TRBD1 (5 bases). The CDR3 runs to 11 residues. V gave up 6 bases and J gave up 6 bases, with 5 bases separating them. Per the germline V gene, CDR1 is MNHEY and CDR2 is SMNVEV (reference sequence). The chain's CDR3 is CASRGAGELFF. The CDR3 nucleotides read TGTGCCAGCAGAGGGGCCGGGGAGCTGTTTTTT.

CDR3 protein: CASSFYLGEETQYF. The CDR3 bases are TGTGCCAGCAGCTTTTACCTGGGGGAAGAGACCCAGTACTTC. The chain couples TRBV5-6 to TRBJ2-5, with D perhaps being TRBD1 or TRBD2 (5 bases each). V gave up 2 bases and J gave up 3 bases, with 11 bases separating them. The CDR3 extends over 14 amino acids. CDR1 is SGHDT and CDR2 is YYEEEE in the germline V gene.

The rearrangement links TRBV9 to TRBJ1-3; no clear D gene. From germline, CDR1 is SGDLS and CDR2 YYNGEE. The CDR3 runs 17 residues. Trimming pared 2 bases from V and 7 bases from J, leaving 22 bases between. CDR3: CASSVAPGTPPGNTIYF. DNA for the CDR3: TGTGCCAGCAGCGTCGCCCCCGGCACACCACCGGGGAACACCATATATTTT.

This chain joins TRBV20-1 and TRBJ2-5, with no clear D. V shed 5 bases and J shed 7 bases, with 14 bases lying between them. The CDR3 has 12 residues. Germline V gene sequence: CDR1 DFQATT, CDR2 SNEGSKA (reference sequence). CDR3 sequence reads: CSASQTWGTQYF. The CDR3 DNA reads as TGCAGTGCTTCTCAGACCTGGGGGACCCAGTACTTC.

The rearrangement uses TRBV12-3 or TRBV12-4 and TRBJ2-1; weak D call: TRBD2 (6 bases). The CDR3 covers 12 residues. Trimming took 1 base from V and 12 from J, leaving 10 bases between them. The CDR3 coding sequence is TGTGCCAGCAGTTTAGGGGGACTTTTGCAGTTCTTC. It yields the protein CASSLGGLLQFF.

The chain uses TRBV30 and TRBJ1-2, with D perhaps matching TRBD1 (5 bases). The CDR3 is 14 amino acids. Per the germline V gene, CDR1 is GTSNPN and CDR2 is SVGIG (reference sequence). Trimming removed 2 bases at V and 4 bases at J, with 14 bases between. The CDR3 sequence: CAWSPLGRPYGYTF. The CDR3 region has the DNA TGTGCCTGGAGTCCGTTGGGGCGACCCTATGGCTACACCTTC.

The V and J genes are TRBV7-9 and TRBJ1-1; D gene ambiguous. The CDR3 contains 13 residues. Germline CDR1 SEHNR, CDR2 FQNEAQ (reference sequence). Trimming cost V 5 bases and J 0 bases, with 7 bases left between them. The CDR3 bases are TGTGCCAGCAGCGCGAGGGTGAACACTGAAGCTTTCTTT. Protein sequence: CASSARVNTEAFF.

This chain connects TRBV6-2 or TRBV6-3 to TRBJ2-5; 15 nucleotides match TRBD2. V shed 6 bases, J shed 7 bases, and the junction held 6 bases outside the gene matches. From germline, CDR1 is MNHEY and CDR2 SVGEGT. The CDR3 runs 15 residues. The CDR3 region is CASSHGTSGGRTQYF. CDR3 sequence (DNA): TGTGCCAGCAGCCACGGGACTAGCGGGGGGAGGACCCAGTACTTC.

The chain recombines TRBV7-9 with TRBJ1-4; D remains ambiguous. CDR3 length: 14 amino acids. Germline-derived CDR1 and CDR2 are SEHNR and FQNEAQ (reference sequence). Trimming cost V 3 bases and J 5 bases, with 10 bases left between them. The CDR3 loop is CASSLRQQNEKLFF. CDR3 nucleotides: TGTGCCAGCAGCTTGCGGCAACAAAATGAAAAACTGTTTTTT.

This clonotype was recorded only once. The gene calls are TRBV7-2 and TRBJ2-5, with D possibly TRBD1 on 6 matching bases. The germline V gene encodes CDR1 SGHTA and CDR2 FQGNSA. This CDR3 contains 14 residues. Trimming shortened V by 5 bases and J by 3 bases, and 13 bases separated the two germline ends. In DNA form, the CDR3 reads TGTGCCAGCAGCCTCAGGAGGACAGAAGAGACCCAGTACTTC. This encodes CASSLRRTEETQYF. Looking up the rest from reference TRBV7-2 and TRBJ2-5 gives the full variable domain: GAGVSQSPSNKVTEKGKDVELRCDPISGHTALYWYRQSLGQGLEFLIYFQGNSAPDKSGLPSDRFSAERTGGSVSTLTIQRTQQEDSAVYLCASSLRRTEETQYFGPGTRLLVL.

The V gene is TRBV7-2, the J gene TRBJ2-7; D is unclear. Germline V gene data show CDR1 as SGHTA and CDR2 as FQGNSA. This CDR3 comprises 12 residues. V lost 5 bases to trimming and J lost 2 bases, with 7 bases between them. The CDR3 reads CASSPNAYEQYF. Written as DNA, the CDR3 is TGTGCCAGCAGCCCTAACGCCTACGAGCAGTACTTC.

V gene TRBV6-1 combines with J gene TRBJ1-5, with D tentatively TRBD1 (6 bases). The CDR3 consists of 14 residues. CDR1 and CDR2 (germline): MNHNS, SASEGT. The V end lost 8 bases, the J end lost 3 bases, and 14 bases lay between the germline ends. In DNA, the CDR3 is TGTGCCAGCGGGTGGACAGTCGACAATCAGCCCCAGCATTTT. It encodes CASGWTVDNQPQHF.

CDR3 coding DNA: TGTGCCAGTAGTCCCGAAGGTAGGGGCTACACCTTC. Amino acid sequence: CASSPEGRGYTF. This chain connects TRBV19 to TRBJ1-2; D unresolved. In germline, CDR1 is LNHDA, CDR2 SQIVND (reference sequence). This CDR3 region has 12 residues. V shed 5 bases and J shed 8 bases, with 12 bases lying between them.

The chain recombines TRBV6-1 with TRBJ1-2; TRBD1 aligns across 8 bases. CDR1 and CDR2 from the germline V gene are MNHNS and SASEGT. The CDR3 length is 13 residues. The J segment lost 6 bases and the V segment lost 7 bases, leaving 7 bases of the junction unmatched. CDR3 sequence reads: CASTRGLVDGYTF. The CDR3 DNA reads TGTGCCAGCACCAGGGGGCTGGTGGATGGCTACACCTTC.

The chain has TRBV4-1 and TRBJ1-5, with a possible D match to TRBD1 (5 bases). V was trimmed by 2 bases and J by 2 bases, leaving 7 bases between them. The CDR3 is made up of 14 amino acids. Germline V gives CDR1 MGHRA, CDR2 YSYEKL. The CDR3 DNA reads as TGCGCCAGCAGCCAACTGGGGGGCAATCAGCCCCAGCATTTT. The encoded protein is CASSQLGGNQPQHF.

J is TRBJ1-6 and V is TRBV4-1, with D perhaps matching TRBD1 (6 bases). Deletions cut 1 base from V and 5 bases from J, with 15 bases between. The CDR3 runs 17 residues. Germline V CDR1 and CDR2: MGHRA, YSYEKL. The CDR3 sequence is CASSQVSTGPDNSPLHF. The CDR3 DNA is TGCGCCAGCAGCCAAGTCTCCACAGGGCCCGATAATTCACCCCTCCACTTT.

The chain is built from TRBV7-2 and TRBJ2-7; tentatively, D is TRBD1 or TRBD2 (5 bases each). V gave up 4 bases and J gave up 3 bases, with 19 bases separating them. The CDR3 covers 16 residues. Germline CDR1 is SGHTA and CDR2 is FQGNSA. This chain's CDR3 is CASSSPGTPIDYEQYF. CDR3 in DNA: TGTGCCAGCAGCTCCCCCGGGACCCCCATCGACTACGAGCAGTACTTC.

This chain uses TRBV3-1 with TRBJ2-1; perhaps TRBD2 as D (5 bases). Trimming pared 4 bases from V and 9 bases from J, leaving 13 bases between. The CDR3 loop spans 13 amino acids. Germline-derived CDR1 and CDR2 are LGHDT and YNNKEL (reference sequence). The CDR3 bases are TGTGCCAGCAGCCCCGGACGGGGTGCTGAGCAGTTCTTC. It codes for CASSPGRGAEQFF.

J is TRBJ2-1 and V is TRBV7-2, with a possible D match to TRBD2 (5 bases). Germline V gives CDR1 SGHTA, CDR2 FQGNSA. V was shortened by 2 bases and J by 4 bases, with 12 bases between the two germline ends. The CDR3 spans 15 residues. CDR3 in DNA: TGTGCCAGCAGCTTATCCCCGGGCGGGTACAATGAGCAGTTCTTC. This translates into CASSLSPGGYNEQFF.

V is TRBV28 and J is TRBJ1-2; D not resolved. Trimming left V 6 bases short and J 4 bases short, with 12 bases between. Germline CDR1 is MDHEN and CDR2 is SYDVKM. The CDR3 length is 13 residues. The CDR3 DNA reads as TGTGCCAGCAGCCAACTCGCTATCTATGGCTACACCTTC. This translates into CASSQLAIYGYTF.

CDR3 in DNA: TGCGCCAGCAGCTTGGAGGGGCTTGAAGAGACCCAGTACTTC. Translated: CASSLEGLEETQYF. This chain uses TRBV5-1 with TRBJ2-5, with D possibly being TRBD1 (5 bases). Germline V gene lookup returns CDR1 SGHRS and CDR2 YFSETQ. The CDR3 runs 14 residues. V was trimmed by 0 bases and J by 3 bases, leaving 9 bases between them. The full variable domain, rest sourced from reference TRBV5-1 and TRBJ2-5, is KAGVTQTPRYLIKTRGQQVTLSCSPISGHRSVSWYQQTPGQGLQFLFEYFSETQRNKGNFPGRFSGRQFSNSRSEMNVSTLELGDSALYLCASSLEGLEETQYFGPGTRLLVL.

V and J are TRBV20-1 and TRBJ2-2; D unclear. Trimming left V 1 base short and J 6 bases short, with 9 bases between. The germline V gene has CDR1 DFQATT and CDR2 SNEGSKA (reference sequence). This CDR3 has 13 residues. CDR3 sequence reads: CSARGSTAGELFF. The CDR3 DNA sequence: TGCAGTGCTAGAGGATCGACGGCCGGGGAGCTGTTTTTT.

The gene calls are TRBV7-9 and TRBJ1-5, with D possibly matching TRBD1 (6 bases). The CDR3 length is 14 residues. Germline lookup yields CDR1 SEHNR and CDR2 FQNEAQ (reference sequence). Between the trimmed V and J ends, which lost 1 base and 7 bases, there was a span of 11 bases. The CDR3 is CASSLGSGEQPQHF. CDR3 nucleotide sequence: TGTGCCAGCAGCTTAGGGTCAGGGGAACAGCCCCAGCATTTT.

This clonotype appeared a single time. The chain has TRBV7-2 and TRBJ2-5; maybe TRBD2 (5 bases). There are 17 residues in the CDR3. CDR1 SGHTA and CDR2 FQGNSA come from the germline V gene. Trimming took off 7 bases at V and 2 bases at J, with 23 bases between the two ends. As DNA, the CDR3 is TGTGCCAGCACCCGAGGAGTCGCTAGCTTCGGGCAAGAGACCCAGTACTTC. Translation gives CASTRGVASFGQETQYF.

This chain joins TRBV12-3 or TRBV12-4 and TRBJ2-4; no firm D call. The ends were cut back, 2 bases at V and 0 bases at J, with 17 bases in the middle. The CDR3 is made up of 18 amino acids. The CDR3 bases are TGTGCCAGCAGTTTAAGACATCCCCAGAGTCTAGCCAAAAACATTCAGTACTTC. It encodes CASSLRHPQSLAKNIQYF.

V is TRBV7-2 and J is TRBJ2-3; TRBD1 matches 9 bases. V dropped 0 bases and J dropped 6; count of bases not matched to a gene: 4. The CDR3 is 15 amino acids. CDR1 SGHTA and CDR2 FQGNSA come from the germline V gene. The CDR3 region is CASSLARGQGDTQYF. DNA of the CDR3: TGTGCCAGCAGCTTAGCGCGGGGACAGGGCGATACGCAGTATTTT.